This TCR beta chain appears in the sequencing data of a study of CD8 T cells in ankylosing spondylitis. General study points: A TCR beta motif of fewer than ten highly homologous variants appeared characteristic of ankylosing spondylitis blood. Reports of some motif variants in reactive arthritis synovial fluid and blood predate this one.

TCRdb re-called the 5' RACE reads with MiXCR, one entry per CDR3 protein. The profile shows roughly 700,000 distinct CDR3 sequences, over 15% of them singletons. This clonotype was found many times. What it recognizes is unknown. There are 11 residues in the CDR3. Trimming stripped 5 bases from V and 7 bases from J, with 8 bases between. Sequencing used blood, either unsorted or a sorted T cell fraction (not recorded which). This receptor was obtained from a male donor with ankylosing spondylitis. The chain employs TRBV12-3 or TRBV12-4 and TRBJ1-1, with D uncertain. CDR3: CASSMQYEAFF. CDR3 DNA sequence: TGTGCCAGCAGTATGCAATATGAAGCTTTCTTT.